The sequence of this T cell receptor (beta chain) was determined in a study of cytomegalovirus exposure and HLA in healthy donors. General study points: Cytomegalovirus status, reportedly, was diagnosed with high specificity and sensitivity by the classifier.

CDR1 is SGDLS and CDR2 is YYNGEE in the germline V gene. V trimming: 3 bases; J trimming: 3 bases; junction bases outside the gene matches: 2. This CDR3 is built from 14 residues. The table came from immunoSEQ multiplex PCR; TCRdb's copy has only in-frame clones and leaves some out. Among tens of thousands of clones, under 95% were seen once, and the ten largest hold 3.6%. As to this clone: Its antigen is still unknown.

The sequencing sample was made of PBMCs. The sequence derives from a young woman in good health and CMV-seronegative. V and J are TRBV9 and TRBJ2-5; TRBD2 matches at 10 bases. CDR3 loop: CASSGGLAEETQYF. The CDR3 region has the DNA TGTGCCAGCAGCGGCGGACTAGCGGAAGAGACCCAGTACTTC.